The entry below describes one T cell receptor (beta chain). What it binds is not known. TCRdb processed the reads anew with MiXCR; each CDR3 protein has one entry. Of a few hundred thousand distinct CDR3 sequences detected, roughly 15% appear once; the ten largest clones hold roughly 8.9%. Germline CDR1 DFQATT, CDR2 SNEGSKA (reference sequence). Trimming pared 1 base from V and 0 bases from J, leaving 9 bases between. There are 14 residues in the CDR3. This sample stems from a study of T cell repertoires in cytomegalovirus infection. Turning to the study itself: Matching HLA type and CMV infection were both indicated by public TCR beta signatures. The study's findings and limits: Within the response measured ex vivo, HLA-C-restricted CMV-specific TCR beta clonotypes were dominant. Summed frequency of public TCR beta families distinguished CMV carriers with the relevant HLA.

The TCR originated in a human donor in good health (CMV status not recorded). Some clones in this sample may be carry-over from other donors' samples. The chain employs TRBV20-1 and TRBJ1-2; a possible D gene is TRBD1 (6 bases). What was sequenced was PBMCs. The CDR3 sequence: CSARGQVANYGYTF. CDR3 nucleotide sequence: TGCAGTGCTAGAGGACAGGTCGCTAACTATGGCTACACCTTC.